The rows below give T cell receptor beta chains drawn from one sample of a study of chemoradiotherapy in HPV16-positive cancers. Here immunoSEQ multiplex PCR was the method, and the copy in TCRdb shows in-frame clones only, minus some. This sample has 30,000 to 40,000 clones; 80% to 95% occur once, and the top ten carry 3.5% to 4%. This sample comprised blood, obtained from a patient who underwent chemoradiotherapy. The receptors stem from a human donor with HPV-associated anogenital cancer. Each CDR3 is given with its conserved first and last residue. The order of the fields is J gene, V gene, D gene, clone size, CDR3 protein, CDR3 DNA. A D gene is named only where the DNA matches it firmly. Some rows have no size entry. The others give once, few or many, or a class for an expanded clone.

j_call: TRBJ1-3
v_call: TRBV25-1
d_call: NA
clone_size: NA
cdr3_aa: CASSDGGLGNTIYF
cdr3_nt: TGTGCCAGCAGTGATGGGGGTCTTGGAAACACCATATATTTT

j_call: TRBJ1-1
v_call: TRBV19
d_call: NA
clone_size: few
cdr3_aa: CASSPGAGTEAFF
cdr3_nt: TGTGCCAGTAGTCCCGGTGCAGGGACTGAAGCTTTCTTT

j_call: TRBJ1-5
v_call: TRBV19
d_call: TRBD1
clone_size: NA
cdr3_aa: CASSRPSGTGYQPQHF
cdr3_nt: TGTGCCAGTAGTAGGCCCTCCGGGACAGGGTATCAGCCCCAGCATTTT

j_call: TRBJ2-3
v_call: TRBV10-3
d_call: TRBD2
clone_size: NA
cdr3_aa: CAISEILAGGTSTDTQYF
cdr3_nt: TGTGCCATCAGTGAGATTCTAGCGGGGGGGACTAGCACAGATACGCAGTATTTT

j_call: TRBJ2-3
v_call: TRBV9
d_call: TRBD1
clone_size: NA
cdr3_aa: CASSVRQGGGTDTQYF
cdr3_nt: TGTGCCAGCAGCGTAAGACAGGGTGGAGGCACAGATACGCAGTATTTT

j_call: TRBJ2-5
v_call: TRBV7-9
d_call: NA
clone_size: NA
cdr3_aa: CASSSSGIRETQYF
cdr3_nt: TGTGCCAGCAGCTCATCAGGGATTCGGGAGACCCAGTACTTC

j_call: TRBJ2-5
v_call: TRBV2
d_call: NA
clone_size: NA
cdr3_aa: CASGAQETQYF
cdr3_nt: TGTGCCAGCGGGGCCCAAGAGACCCAGTACTTC

j_call: TRBJ1-2
v_call: TRBV18
d_call: NA
clone_size: NA
cdr3_aa: CASSPGVATNYGYTF
cdr3_nt: TGTGCCAGCTCACCTGGGGTAGCTACGAACTATGGCTACACCTTC

j_call: TRBJ2-1
v_call: TRBV9
d_call: TRBD2
clone_size: NA
cdr3_aa: CASGLAGAYNEQFF
cdr3_nt: TGTGCCAGCGGACTAGCGGGGGCCTACAATGAGCAGTTCTTC

j_call: TRBJ1-3
v_call: TRBV28
d_call: TRBD1
clone_size: NA
cdr3_aa: CASRTGAGNTIYF
cdr3_nt: TGTGCCAGTCGGACAGGGGCTGGAAACACCATATATTTT

j_call: TRBJ1-1
v_call: TRBV19
d_call: TRBD1
clone_size: NA
cdr3_aa: CASSKRDRTAKAFF
cdr3_nt: TGTGCCAGTAGTAAAAGGGACAGGACGGCAAAAGCTTTCTTT

j_call: TRBJ1-3
v_call: TRBV7-2
d_call: NA
clone_size: NA
cdr3_aa: CASTWGSPGNTIYF
cdr3_nt: TGTGCCAGCACCTGGGGGTCCCCTGGAAACACCATATATTTT

j_call: TRBJ2-5
v_call: TRBV21-1
d_call: NA
clone_size: NA
cdr3_aa: CASRRRLAGIGETQYF
cdr3_nt: TGTGCCAGCAGAAGAAGACTAGCGGGGATCGGGGAGACCCAGTACTTC

j_call: TRBJ1-6
v_call: TRBV7-3
d_call: NA
clone_size: NA
cdr3_aa: CASSPTGGDGGSPLHF
cdr3_nt: TGTGCCAGCAGCCCCACCGGGGGGGACGGCGGTTCACCCCTCCACTTT

j_call: TRBJ1-1
v_call: TRBV7-9
d_call: NA
clone_size: NA
cdr3_aa: CASSLIQGVGVATEAFF
cdr3_nt: TGTGCCAGCAGCTTAATCCAAGGGGTAGGGGTGGCCACTGAAGCTTTCTTT

j_call: TRBJ2-1
v_call: TRBV9
d_call: NA
clone_size: once
cdr3_aa: CASGGYNEQFF
cdr3_nt: TGTGCCAGCGGAGGCTACAATGAGCAGTTCTTC

j_call: TRBJ1-5
v_call: TRBV7-2
d_call: TRBD1
clone_size: NA
cdr3_aa: CASSPALTGANQPQHF
cdr3_nt: TGTGCCAGCAGCCCAGCCCTCACAGGGGCAAATCAGCCCCAGCATTTT

j_call: TRBJ1-4
v_call: TRBV14
d_call: TRBD1
clone_size: NA
cdr3_aa: CASSQWDRGDEKLFF
cdr3_nt: TGTGCCAGCAGCCAATGGGACAGGGGGGATGAAAAACTGTTTTTT